Following are 2 T cell receptor beta chains from one sample sequenced in a study of T cell responses to AZD1222 COVID-19 vaccine. The protocol was immunoSEQ multiplex PCR, while the TCRdb copy is restricted to in-frame clones and leaves out a portion. The sample lists around 140,000 clones; about nine tenths were seen once. The specimen comprised peripheral blood, sampled 28 days after the second AZD1222 dose. The receptors stem from an adult who received the AZD1222 COVID-19 vaccine.

This clone was counted only a few times. At the DNA level, this CDR3 is encoded by other sequences in the same sample as well. The chain carries TRBV5-1 and TRBJ2-5; D not certain. V was pared by 0 bases and J by 1 base, with 4 bases between. The CDR3 totals 13 residues. Germline assignment: CDR1 SGHRS and CDR2 YFSETQ. CDR3 sequence (DNA): TGCGCCAGCAGCTTGGGCGGCCAAGAGACCCAGTACTTC. This translates into CASSLGGQETQYF.

This chain uses TRBV5-6 with TRBJ1-5; D is unclear. Germline V CDR1 and CDR2: SGHDT, YYEEEE. The CDR3 runs 11 residues. V lost 4 bases and J 9 bases, leaving 8 bases between the germline ends. The CDR3 reads CASSPDSPQHF. The DNA for the CDR3 is TGTGCCAGCAGCCCGGACTCGCCCCAGCATTTT.